Below are 5 T cell receptor beta chains sequenced from a single sample in a study of metastatic and nonmetastatic thyroid tumors. No patient received treatment before thyroid surgery. TCRdb used MiXCR to call clones anew from the PCR reads. The profile shows approximately 35,000 clones, about 20% of them singletons. The sequenced material came from tumor tissue. The receptor source for this set is a male donor with papillary thyroid cancer or a benign thyroid nodule (not recorded which). Some clones in this sample may be carry-over from other donors' samples.

This clone occurred many times. The chain links TRBV7-9 to TRBJ2-1; D is unresolved. This CDR3 region has 11 residues. Germline CDR1 is SEHNR and CDR2 is FQNEAQ (reference sequence). V was pared by 2 bases and J by 9 bases, with 5 bases between. The CDR3 DNA reads as TGTGCCAGCAGCTTATTTACTGAGCAGTTCTTC. This gives the protein CASSLFTEQFF.

There are many counts of this clone. The CDR3 protein is CASSPAGSAGPQHF. The CDR3 DNA reads as TGCGCCAGCAGCCCGGCAGGGAGCGCAGGGCCCCAGCATTTT. The rearrangement links TRBV5-1 to TRBJ1-5; D possibly corresponds to TRBD1 (5 bases). The germline V gene has CDR1 SGHRS and CDR2 YFSETQ. Trimming stripped 4 bases from V and 9 bases from J, with 17 bases between. CDR3 length: 14 residues. The entire variable domain, with the rest obtained from reference TRBV5-1 and TRBJ1-5, is as follows: KAGVTQTPRYLIKTRGQQVTLSCSPISGHRSVSWYQQTPGQGLQFLFEYFSETQRNKGNFPGRFSGRQFSNSRSEMNVSTLELGDSALYLCASSPAGSAGPQHFGDGTRLSIL.

The chain uses TRBV14 and TRBJ2-7; 7 bases align to TRBD1. V was clipped by 1 base and J by 3 bases; unmatched bases: 0. From germline, CDR1 is SGHDN and CDR2 FVKESK. CDR3 size: 13 residues. CDR3 amino acids: CASSQGDSYEQYF. DNA for the CDR3: TGTGCCAGCAGCCAAGGGGACAGCTACGAGCAGTACTTC.

This clone was found a few times. J is TRBJ2-7 and V is TRBV6-1; D may correspond to TRBD1 or TRBD2 (6 bases each). V lost 5 bases, J lost 6 bases, and 17 bases lay in between. CDR1 is MNHNS, CDR2 SASEGT, per germline. The CDR3 sequence is 14 residues long. CDR3 amino acids: CASSQWGARLEQYF. CDR3 sequence (DNA): TGTGCCAGCAGTCAATGGGGGGCGCGTCTCGAGCAGTACTTC.

This chain uses TRBV27 with TRBJ2-1, with D possibly matching TRBD1 (6 bases). Germline V CDR1 and CDR2: MNHEY, SMNVEV (reference sequence). Trimming cost V 2 bases and J 9 bases, with 20 bases left between them. CDR3 length: 16 amino acids. The CDR3 coding sequence is TGTGCCAGCAGTTTAATTCTGGGACATGGTGTAACTGAGCAGTTCTTC. It codes for CASSLILGHGVTEQFF.